The 11 T cell receptor beta chains reported below all come from one sample, sequenced in a study of cytomegalovirus exposure and HLA in healthy donors. PCR used 60 Vbeta primers and 13 Jbeta primers. Sequencing was performed with immunoSEQ multiplex PCR; in TCRdb, only in-frame clones are kept and a portion is missing. The data hold 90,000 to 110,000 clones, with 75% to 90% observed a single time. The specimen was PBMCs. These receptors came from a man in his thirties or forties in good health and CMV-seropositive.

The V gene is TRBV19, the J gene TRBJ1-2, with 9 bases identical to TRBD1. CDR1 and CDR2 (germline): LNHDA, SQIVND (reference sequence). The CDR3 length is 15 residues. J lost 6 bases, V lost 5 bases, and 10 bases had no gene match. The CDR3 here is CASSPGTGRHHGYTF. In DNA, the CDR3 is TGTGCCAGTAGTCCCGGGACAGGGAGGCATCATGGCTACACCTTC.

The rearrangement links TRBV18 to TRBJ2-5; tentative D call: TRBD1 (5 bases). CDR1 KGHSH and CDR2 LQKENI come from the germline V gene. The V and J ends lost 2 bases and 5 bases respectively, with 9 bases between them. The CDR3 contains 13 residues. The CDR3 DNA reads as TGTGCCAGCTCACCAGGATCAGGGGAGACCCAGTACTTC. This encodes CASSPGSGETQYF.

V is TRBV5-1 and J is TRBJ2-7; 11 bases line up with TRBD2. J gave up 7 bases and V 3 bases, and 9 bases lay outside the gene matches. Germline V lookup: CDR1 SGHRS, CDR2 YFSETQ. This CDR3 is built from 15 residues. The CDR3 loop reads CASSSTSGGAWEQYF. In nucleotides, the CDR3 is TGCGCCAGCAGCTCCACTAGCGGGGGAGCGTGGGAGCAGTACTTC.

The V call is TRBV7-9, the J call TRBJ2-5; 9 bases match TRBD1. CDR1 SEHNR and CDR2 FQNEAQ come from the germline V gene (reference sequence). The CDR3 contains 15 residues. V was pared by 5 bases and J by 4 bases, with 8 bases of the junction left unmatched. The CDR3 region has the DNA TGTGCCAGCAGCCAGACCGGACAGGGGCGAGAGACCCAGTACTTC. Translation gives CASSQTGQGRETQYF. Filled out from reference TRBV7-9 and TRBJ2-5, the complete variable domain reads DTGVSQNPRHKITKRGQNVTFRCDPISEHNRLYWYRQTLGQGPEFLTYFQNEAQLEKSRLLSDRFSAERPKGSFSTLEIQRTEQGDSAMYLCASSQTGQGRETQYFGPGTRLLVL.

The chain links TRBV7-8 to TRBJ1-3; 7 nucleotides match TRBD1. Germline CDR1 SGHVS, CDR2 FQNEAQ. This CDR3 contains 15 residues. J was trimmed by 0 bases and V by 1 base; bases with no gene match: 0. The CDR3 DNA is TGTGCCAGCAGCTTAGGGGACAGCTCTGGAAACACCATATATTTT. Its translation: CASSLGDSSGNTIYF.

V is TRBV2 and J is TRBJ1-1; D is uncertain. Germline CDR1 reads SNHLY; CDR2 reads FYNNEI. This CDR3 spans 15 amino acids. V lost 7 bases to trimming and J lost 0 bases, with 15 bases between them. CDR3: CASIKEGGLNTEAFF. CDR3 coding DNA: TGTGCCAGCATCAAGGAGGGCGGTTTGAACACTGAAGCTTTCTTT.

This chain links TRBV6-6 with TRBJ2-2; 8 bases align to TRBD1. The germline V gene encodes CDR1 MNHNY and CDR2 SVGAGI (reference sequence). The CDR3 is 15 amino acids. V gave up 6 bases and J gave up 5 bases; unmatched junction bases: 8. Here the CDR3 reads CASSGGQGWTGELFF. In nucleotides, the CDR3 is TGTGCCAGCAGCGGTGGACAGGGTTGGACCGGGGAGCTGTTTTTT.

The chain recombines TRBV19 with TRBJ2-7, with 10 bases matching TRBD2. Germline CDR1 LNHDA, CDR2 SQIVND (reference sequence). CDR3 length: 14 amino acids. J was trimmed by 2 bases and V by 6 bases; bases with no gene match: 4. Here the CDR3 DNA reads TGTGCCAGTAGACGGACTAGCGGACCCTACGAGCAGTACTTC. Protein: CASRRTSGPYEQYF.

The chain links TRBV11-1 to TRBJ1-1; D is perhaps TRBD1 (5 bases). The CDR3 contains 16 residues. The V gene lost 3 bases and the J gene lost 3 bases, with 17 bases spanning the gap. Per the germline V gene, CDR1 is SGHAT and CDR2 is FQDESV (reference sequence). For the CDR3, the DNA is TGTGCCAGCAGCTTTGGCCAGGGAGGATGGTACACTGAAGCTTTCTTT. As protein: CASSFGQGGWYTEAFF.

The V and J genes are TRBV4-2 and TRBJ2-7; 8 positions agree with TRBD2. CDR1 and CDR2 (germline): LGHNA, YNFKEQ. J was trimmed by 0 bases and V by 4 bases; bases with no gene match: 17. The CDR3 runs to 19 residues. Here the CDR3 reads CASSRSSVAPAGVSYEQYF. In nucleotides, the CDR3 is TGTGCCAGCAGCCGTTCCTCCGTTGCGCCAGCGGGGGTCTCCTACGAGCAGTACTTC.

The CDR3 here is CASPRQGAGGNTIYF. The CDR3 nucleotides are TGTGCCAGCCCTAGGCAGGGGGCGGGTGGAAACACCATATATTTT. The chain carries TRBV6-7 and TRBJ1-3, with TRBD1 matching 8 bases. TRBV6-7 is recorded as an ORF, its role being uncertain. Trimming removed 8 bases from V and 3 bases from J; junction bases left unmatched: 9. This CDR3 comprises 15 residues.